A selection of T cell receptor beta chains follows, all from one sample in a study of regulatory T cells in long-lasting Graves disease. TCRdb called the multiplex PCR reads again in MiXCR, with one record for every CDR3 protein. The top ten hold 8.9% of the sample, which has approximately 540,000 distinct CDR3 sequences, about 12% seen once. This sample was also put to use in a study of T cells in Graves' hyperthyroidism and ophthalmopathy.

The sample in question was peripheral blood mononuclear cells (PBMCs), obtained at new diagnosis, from a patient treated with antithyroid drugs. These receptors were taken from a woman in her twenties or thirties with Graves disease. Each CDR3 is given with its conserved first and last residue. A D gene is named only where the DNA matches it firmly. Clone size appears in some rows only: once, few, many, or a class for an expanded clone.

TRBV6-2/TRBV6-3	TRBJ2-1	many	TRBD2	CASSQFSGSLNEQFF	TGTGCCAGCAGTCAATTTAGCGGGAGCCTCAATGAGCAGTTCTTC
TRBV18	TRBJ2-2	.	TRBD1	CASSDPSGQVSNTGELFF	TGTGCCAGCTCAGACCCCTCGGGACAGGTGTCGAACACCGGGGAGCTGTTTTTT
TRBV28	TRBJ2-4	many	.	CASSAGHTRDIQYF	TGTGCCAGCAGTGCGGGACATACGAGGGACATTCAGTACTTC
TRBV6-2/TRBV6-3	TRBJ1-2	many	.	CASRATGLLYGYTF	TGTGCCAGCAGGGCCACAGGGTTACTCTATGGCTACACCTTC
TRBV19	TRBJ2-1	few	TRBD2	CASTKLAGGYNEQFF	TGTGCCAGTACTAAGCTAGCGGGAGGGTACAATGAGCAGTTCTTC
TRBV3-1	TRBJ2-7	many	.	CASSRGEYEQYF	TGTGCCAGCAGCCGAGGGGAGTACGAGCAGTACTTC
TRBV30	TRBJ1-2	many	TRBD1	CAWYRAGTGTIVGYTF	TGTGCCTGGTATCGGGCCGGGACAGGGACTATCGTTGGCTACACCTTC
TRBV28	TRBJ1-3	many	.	CASSSIRVSGNTIYF	TGTGCCAGCAGTTCGATAAGGGTCTCTGGAAACACCATATATTTT
TRBV15	TRBJ2-7	many	.	CATTSGWKAREQYF	TGTGCCACCACGTCTGGGTGGAAGGCCCGCGAGCAGTACTTC
TRBV28	TRBJ2-1	many	TRBD2	CASRGGRARGSNEQFF	TGTGCCAGCAGGGGAGGGAGGGCCAGAGGGAGCAATGAGCAGTTCTTC
TRBV7-2	TRBJ1-1	many	.	CASSSARHTEAFF	TGTGCCAGCAGTTCAGCCAGGCACACTGAAGCTTTCTTT
TRBV19	TRBJ2-2	.	.	CASTPIGDTGELFF	TGTGCCAGTACCCCGATAGGGGACACCGGGGAGCTGTTTTTT
TRBV20-1	TRBJ2-1	many	TRBD2	CSARGLAAYNEQFF	TGCAGTGCTAGGGGACTAGCGGCATACAATGAGCAGTTCTTC
TRBV11-2	TRBJ2-5	many	.	CASSLEPSANQETQYF	TGTGCCAGCAGCTTAGAGCCTAGCGCTAACCAAGAGACCCAGTACTTC
TRBV6-2/TRBV6-3	TRBJ1-5	few	.	CASRPHRDGDQPQHF	TGTGCCAGCAGACCTCACCGGGACGGAGATCAGCCCCAGCATTTT
TRBV25-1	TRBJ2-5	many	TRBD2	CASSEYTGLAAETQYF	TGTGCCAGCAGTGAATATACGGGACTAGCAGCAGAGACCCAGTACTTC